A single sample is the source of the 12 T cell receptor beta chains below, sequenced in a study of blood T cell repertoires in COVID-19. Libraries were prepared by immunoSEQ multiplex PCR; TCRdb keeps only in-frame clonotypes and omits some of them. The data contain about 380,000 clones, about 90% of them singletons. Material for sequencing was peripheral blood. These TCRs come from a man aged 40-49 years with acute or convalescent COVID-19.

The chain's CDR3 is CASSVRAAKNIQYF. As DNA, the CDR3 is TGCGCCAGCAGCGTCAGGGCGGCCAAAAACATTCAGTACTTC. J is TRBJ2-4 and V is TRBV4-1; possible D gene TRBD1, 5 bases. Germline assignment: CDR1 MGHRA and CDR2 YSYEKL. With 5 bases removed from V and 1 base from J, the gap between germline ends came to 9 bases. There are 14 residues in the CDR3.

CDR3 residues: CSASQGGLEEQYF. The CDR3 DNA sequence: TGCAGTGCTAGTCAGGGGGGCCTAGAAGAGCAGTACTTC. The chain combines TRBV20-1 with TRBJ2-7, with D maybe TRBD1 (7 bases). This CDR3 is 13 amino acids long. Trimming left V 3 bases short and J 7 bases short, with 16 bases between. Per the germline V gene, CDR1 is DFQATT and CDR2 is SNEGSKA (reference sequence).

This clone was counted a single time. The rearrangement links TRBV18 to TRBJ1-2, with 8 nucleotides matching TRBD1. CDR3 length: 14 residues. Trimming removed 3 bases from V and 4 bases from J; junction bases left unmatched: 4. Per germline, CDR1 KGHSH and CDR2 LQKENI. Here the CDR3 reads CASSPSTGAYGYTF. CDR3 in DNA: TGTGCCAGCTCACCCTCGACAGGGGCCTATGGCTACACCTTC.

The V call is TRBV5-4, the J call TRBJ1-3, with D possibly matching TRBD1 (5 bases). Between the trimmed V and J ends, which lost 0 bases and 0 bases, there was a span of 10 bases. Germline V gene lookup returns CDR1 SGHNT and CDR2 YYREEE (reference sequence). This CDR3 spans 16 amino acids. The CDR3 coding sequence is TGTGCCAGCAGCTTGGGGGGCGTTTTCTCTGGAAACACCATATATTTT. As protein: CASSLGGVFSGNTIYF. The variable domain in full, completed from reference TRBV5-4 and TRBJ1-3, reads ETGVTQSPTHLIKTRGQQVTLRCSSQSGHNTVSWYQQALGQGPQFIFQYYREEENGRGNFPPRFSGLQFPNYSSELNVNALELDDSALYLCASSLGGVFSGNTIYFGEGSWLTVV.

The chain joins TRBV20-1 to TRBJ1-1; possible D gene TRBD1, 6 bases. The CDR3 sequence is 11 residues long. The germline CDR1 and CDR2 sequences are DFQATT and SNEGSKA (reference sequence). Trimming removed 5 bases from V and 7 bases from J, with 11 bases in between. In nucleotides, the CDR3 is TGCAGTGCTTTCCGGGACATTGAAGCTTTCTTT. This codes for CSAFRDIEAFF.

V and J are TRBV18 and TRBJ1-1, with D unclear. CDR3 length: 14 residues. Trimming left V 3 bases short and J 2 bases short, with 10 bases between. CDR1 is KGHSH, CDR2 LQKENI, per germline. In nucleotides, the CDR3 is TGTGCCAGCTCACCCCTAGGAGTTAACACTGAAGCTTTCTTT. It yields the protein CASSPLGVNTEAFF.

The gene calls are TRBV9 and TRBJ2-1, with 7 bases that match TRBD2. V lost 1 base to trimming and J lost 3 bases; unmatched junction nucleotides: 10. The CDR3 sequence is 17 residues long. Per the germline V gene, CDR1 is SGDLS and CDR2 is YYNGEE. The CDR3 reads CASSVTSTGGFYNEQFF. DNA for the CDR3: TGTGCCAGCAGCGTAACCAGTACGGGGGGATTCTACAATGAGCAGTTCTTC.

The CDR3 DNA follows: TGTGCCAGCAGTTTAGGGGACAGGGGGAACACCTTC. Translated: CASSLGDRGNTF. The chain has TRBV12-3 or TRBV12-4 and TRBJ1-2, with 11 bases that match TRBD1. Trimming took 1 base from V and 12 from J; bases not matched to a gene: 1. The CDR3 has 12 residues.

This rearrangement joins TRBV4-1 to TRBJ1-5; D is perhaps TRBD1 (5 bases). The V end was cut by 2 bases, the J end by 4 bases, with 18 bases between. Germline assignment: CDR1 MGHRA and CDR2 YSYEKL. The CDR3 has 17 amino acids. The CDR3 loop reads CASSQRQGMSPNQPQHF. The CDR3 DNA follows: TGCGCCAGCAGCCAACGGCAGGGAATGAGCCCTAATCAGCCCCAGCATTTT.

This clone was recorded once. CDR3 sequence (DNA): TGTGCCAGCAGTTACACGGGGGACTATGGCTACACCTTC. Its translation is CASSYTGDYGYTF. V usage is TRBV6-2 or TRBV6-3 and J usage is TRBJ1-2, with D perhaps matching TRBD1 (5 bases). Germline CDR1 MNHEY, CDR2 SVGEGT. The V end lost 2 bases, the J end lost 3 bases, and 7 bases lay between the germline ends. CDR3 size: 13 residues.

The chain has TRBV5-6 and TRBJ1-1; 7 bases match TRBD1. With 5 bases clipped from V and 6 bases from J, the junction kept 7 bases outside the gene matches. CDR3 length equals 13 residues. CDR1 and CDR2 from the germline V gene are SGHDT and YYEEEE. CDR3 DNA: TGTGCCAGCAGACAGACAGGGACCGCTGAAGCTTTCTTT. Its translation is CASRQTGTAEAFF. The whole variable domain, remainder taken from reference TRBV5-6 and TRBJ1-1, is DAGVTQSPTHLIKTRGQQVTLRCSPKSGHDTVSWYQQALGQGPQFIFQYYEEEERQRGNFPDRFSGHQFPNYSSELNVNALLLGDSALYLCASRQTGTAEAFFGQGTRLTVV.

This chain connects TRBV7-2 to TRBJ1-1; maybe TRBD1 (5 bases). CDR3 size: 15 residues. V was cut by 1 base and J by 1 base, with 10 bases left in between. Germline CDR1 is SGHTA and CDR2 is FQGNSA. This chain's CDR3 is CASSLGQFSNTEAFF. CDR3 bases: TGTGCCAGCAGCTTAGGACAGTTCTCGAACACTGAAGCTTTCTTT.